Shown below are 19 T cell receptor beta chains from a single sample sequenced in a study of blood T cells in healthy people across ages. Combining a sample-barcoded 5' primer with a J-beta primer mix, a second PCR ran for roughly 6 to 12 cycles. TCRdb independently ran MiXCR on the 5' RACE reads; one entry per CDR3 protein. The table has more than 1,400,000 distinct CDR3 sequences, 42% seen once; the top ten hold approximately 7.9%. The source material was blood. These receptors were obtained from a woman aged 18-29 years in good health.

This clonotype occurred many times. V and J are TRBV7-2 and TRBJ1-2, with a weak D call TRBD1 (5 bases). Trimming stripped 5 bases from V and 7 bases from J, with 14 bases between. The CDR3 is made up of 13 amino acids. The germline gives CDR1 SGHTA, CDR2 FQGNSA. CDR3 sequence: CASSPDRLGGYTF. In nucleotides, the CDR3 is TGTGCCAGCAGCCCTGACAGACTTGGTGGCTACACCTTC.

The chain uses TRBV4-1 and TRBJ1-2, with TRBD1 identical over 10 bases. CDR3 length: 17 amino acids. Germline CDR1 reads MGHRA; CDR2 reads YSYEKL. V gave up 4 bases and J gave up 3 bases; unmatched junction bases: 11. The CDR3 here is CASSPGQGVTRYYGYTF. The CDR3 DNA is TGCGCCAGCAGCCCTGGACAGGGGGTAACCCGCTACTATGGCTACACCTTC.

The V call is TRBV7-2, the J call TRBJ2-2; a possible D gene is TRBD1 (6 bases). V gave up 2 bases and J gave up 15 bases, with 16 bases separating them. The CDR3 has 13 amino acids. Germline-derived CDR1 and CDR2 are SGHTA and FQGNSA. In DNA, the CDR3 is TGTGCCAGCAGCTTACCCATTAGGGGGACGGTGTTTTTT. Protein: CASSLPIRGTVFF.

This sequence joins TRBV7-2 and TRBJ2-5; 9 bases are a match to TRBD1. This CDR3 contains 15 residues. V was clipped by 5 bases and J by 5 bases; unmatched bases: 9. The V gene's germline CDR1 is SGHTA and CDR2 FQGNSA. The CDR3 sequence: CASSQGQGLVETQYF. DNA of the CDR3: TGTGCCAGCAGCCAGGGACAGGGCCTTGTGGAGACCCAGTACTTC.

The CDR3 DNA follows: TGTGCCAGCAGCTTCCAAGTCGGACAAGGGCCCTATGGCTACACCTTC. This translates into CASSFQVGQGPYGYTF. This rearrangement joins TRBV11-3 to TRBJ1-2; D perhaps matches TRBD1 (5 bases). This CDR3 is built from 16 residues. The V end was cut by 3 bases, the J end by 4 bases, with 18 bases between. Germline V gene lookup returns CDR1 SGHNT and CDR2 YENEEA. Together with reference TRBV11-3 and TRBJ1-2, the CDR3 gives the full variable domain: EAGVVQSPRYKIIEKKQPVAFWCNPISGHNTLYWYLQNLGQGPELLIRYENEEAVDDSQLPKDRFSAERLKGVDSTLKIQPAELGDSAVYLCASSFQVGQGPYGYTFGSGTRLTVV.

The genes are TRBV6-1 and TRBJ2-1; 9 bases are shared with TRBD1. CDR1 and CDR2 (germline): MNHNS, SASEGT. The CDR3 is 15 amino acids. The V and J ends lost 6 bases and 4 bases, in that order; junction bases with no gene match: 7. As DNA, the CDR3 is TGTGCCAGCAGCACGGGACAGGGACCTTACAATGAGCAGTTCTTC. Protein sequence: CASSTGQGPYNEQFF.

This clonotype was seen more than once but under ten times. At one end the junction does not follow the germline gene, possibly because of a read error. The chain carries TRBV7-7 and TRBJ2-6; D not certain. Germline loops: CDR1 SSHAT, CDR2 FNYEAQ (reference sequence). The CDR3 loop spans 16 amino acids. CDR3 nucleotides: TGTGCTAGCAGCTTAGGAGATTCCTCTGGGGCCAACGTCCTGACTTTC. Protein product: CASSLGDSSGANVLTF.

Of note for this clonotype: A read error may be the cause here, since a much bigger clone is one base away. V gene TRBV7-3 combines with J gene TRBJ2-1; D gene uncertain. The J call may not be correct, given that the DNA end is closer to TRBJ2-7. This CDR3 is 14 amino acids long. The germline gives CDR1 SGHTA, CDR2 FQGTGA. Written as DNA, the CDR3 is TGTGCCAGCTCAGTCGTAAGCTCCTACAATGAGCAGTACTTC. It translates to CASSVVSSYNEQYF.

The chain employs TRBV30 and TRBJ2-1; 9 bases fit TRBD2. Trimming removed 3 bases from V and 15 bases from J; junction bases left unmatched: 6. Per the germline V gene, CDR1 is GTSNPN and CDR2 is SVGIG (reference sequence). The CDR3 covers 11 residues. CDR3 protein: CAWRQDSGRFF. Written as DNA, the CDR3 is TGTGCCTGGAGGCAAGATAGCGGGAGGTTCTTC. Full variable domain (missing parts from reference TRBV30 and TRBJ2-1): SQTIHQWPATLVQPVGSPLSLECTVEGTSNPNLYWYRQAAGRGLQLLFYSVGIGQISSEVPQNLSASRPQDRQFILSSKKLLLSDSGFYLCAWRQDSGRFFGPGTRLTVL.

This clonotype was counted only a few times. The chain combines TRBV28 with TRBJ2-5, with 7 bases identical to TRBD2. CDR1 MDHEN and CDR2 SYDVKM come from the germline V gene. V dropped 5 bases and J dropped 5; count of bases not matched to a gene: 8. This CDR3 is built from 14 residues. The CDR3 is CASSGGRVLETQYF. As DNA, the CDR3 is TGTGCCAGCAGTGGAGGGAGGGTCTTGGAGACCCAGTACTTC.

The V and J genes are TRBV28 and TRBJ2-7; 8 nucleotides align to TRBD1. Looked up from germline, CDR1 is MDHEN and CDR2 is SYDVKM. The CDR3 is 15 residues long. The V segment lost 6 bases and the J segment 5 bases; nucleotides outside the gene matches: 12. The chain's CDR3 is CASSYQDRVPNEQYF. The CDR3 DNA follows: TGTGCCAGCAGCTACCAGGACAGGGTTCCCAACGAGCAGTACTTC.

The V call is TRBV6-6, the J call TRBJ1-2, with D maybe TRBD1 (5 bases). V gave up 2 bases and J gave up 4 bases, with 17 bases separating them. Germline V gene data show CDR1 as MNHNY and CDR2 as SVGAGI (reference sequence). CDR3 length equals 16 residues. The CDR3 sequence is CASSYKTVSALYGYTF. CDR3 coding DNA: TGTGCCAGCAGTTACAAGACAGTTTCTGCCCTCTATGGCTACACCTTC.

This chain links TRBV14 with TRBJ2-7; 7 bases fit TRBD1. V shed 4 bases, J shed 2 bases, and the junction held 14 bases outside the gene matches. Looked up from germline, CDR1 is SGHDN and CDR2 is FVKESK. The CDR3 covers 17 residues. CDR3 in amino acids: CASSPDRGQAGTYEQYF. The CDR3 coding sequence is TGTGCCAGCAGCCCAGACCGAGGACAGGCTGGAACCTACGAGCAGTACTTC.

The J gene is TRBJ2-2, the V gene TRBV12-3 or TRBV12-4, with 7 bases matching TRBD1. V was clipped by 11 bases and J by 6 bases; unmatched bases: 21. The CDR3 has 17 residues. The CDR3 DNA reads TGTGCCGCCACAACCGGAGAAAGGGGGCGGAAGGCCGGGGAGCTGTTTTTT. Its protein is CAATTGERGRKAGELFF.

The gene calls are TRBV18 and TRBJ2-5; TRBD1 is a possible D gene (5 bases). Trimming removed 5 bases from V and 7 bases from J, with 26 bases in between. Germline assignment: CDR1 KGHSH and CDR2 LQKENI. This CDR3 comprises 17 residues. CDR3 region: CASSSQQGAGKVRTQYF. CDR3 in DNA: TGTGCCAGCTCATCGCAACAAGGGGCCGGAAAGGTTCGGACCCAGTACTTC.

This clonotype was observed at least ten times. The chain has TRBV4-2 and TRBJ2-7; TRBD1 matches at 9 bases. V lost 0 bases, J lost 4 bases, and 7 bases stayed unmatched. This CDR3 region has 16 residues. Looked up from germline, CDR1 is LGHNA and CDR2 is YNFKEQ. Here the CDR3 reads CASSQDKSQGAYEQYF. In nucleotides, the CDR3 is TGTGCCAGCAGCCAAGATAAGTCACAGGGGGCTTACGAGCAGTACTTC.

This clonotype was observed a handful of times. The chain joins TRBV28 to TRBJ2-5; D possibly corresponds to TRBD1 (6 bases). The V end lost 7 bases, the J end lost 11 bases, and 23 bases lay between the germline ends. Germline-derived CDR1 and CDR2 are MDHEN and SYDVKM. The CDR3 runs to 14 residues. The CDR3 DNA follows: TGTGCCAGCACCAAGGGACAATTGAGCAATGAGCAGTACTTC. Translating gives CASTKGQLSNEQYF.

The genes are TRBV7-2 and TRBJ1-3; 7 bases are shared with TRBD1. The trim removed 5 bases at V and 4 bases at J, leaving 14 bases unmatched. The CDR3 length is 17 residues. Germline V gene sequence: CDR1 SGHTA, CDR2 FQGNSA. Here the CDR3 DNA reads TGTGCCAGCAGCCTAAGCCGGGACAGTAGTCTCGGAAACACCATATATTTT. It codes for CASSLSRDSSLGNTIYF.

The rearrangement links TRBV9 to TRBJ2-7; 9 bases map to TRBD1. Germline assignment: CDR1 SGDLS and CDR2 YYNGEE. The CDR3 totals 17 residues. V was clipped by 4 bases and J by 7 bases; unmatched bases: 18. The CDR3 spells CASSPRDRDRDYNEQYF. CDR3 nucleotide sequence: TGTGCCAGCAGCCCCCGAGATCGGGACAGGGACTACAATGAGCAGTACTTC.